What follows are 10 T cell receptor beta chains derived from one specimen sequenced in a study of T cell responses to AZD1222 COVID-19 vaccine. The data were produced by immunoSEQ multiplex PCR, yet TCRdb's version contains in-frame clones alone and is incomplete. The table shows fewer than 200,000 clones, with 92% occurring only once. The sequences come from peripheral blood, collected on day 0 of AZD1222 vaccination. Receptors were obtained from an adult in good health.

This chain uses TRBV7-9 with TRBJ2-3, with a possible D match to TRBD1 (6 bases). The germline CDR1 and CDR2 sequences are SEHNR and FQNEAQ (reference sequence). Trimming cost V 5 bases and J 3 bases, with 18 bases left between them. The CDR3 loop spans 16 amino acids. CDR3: CASSRGPVTGTDTQYF. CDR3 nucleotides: TGTGCCAGCAGCAGAGGGCCCGTTACAGGGACAGATACGCAGTATTTT. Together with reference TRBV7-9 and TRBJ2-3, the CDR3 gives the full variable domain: DTGVSQNPRHKITKRGQNVTFRCDPISEHNRLYWYRQTLGQGPEFLTYFQNEAQLEKSRLLSDRFSAERPKGSFSTLEIQRTEQGDSAMYLCASSRGPVTGTDTQYFGPGTRLTVL.

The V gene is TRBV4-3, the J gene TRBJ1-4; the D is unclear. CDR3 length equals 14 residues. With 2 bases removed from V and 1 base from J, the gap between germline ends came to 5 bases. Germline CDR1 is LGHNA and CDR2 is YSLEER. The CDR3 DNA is TGCGCCAGCAGCCAATCAGGAACTAATGAAAAACTGTTTTTT. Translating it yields CASSQSGTNEKLFF.

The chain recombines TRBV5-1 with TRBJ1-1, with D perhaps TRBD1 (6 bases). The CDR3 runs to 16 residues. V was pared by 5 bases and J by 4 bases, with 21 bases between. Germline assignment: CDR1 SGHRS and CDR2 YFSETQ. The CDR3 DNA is TGCGCCAGCAGACTAAATACAGGGCTCCCCCTCACTGAAGCTTTCTTT. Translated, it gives CASRLNTGLPLTEAFF.

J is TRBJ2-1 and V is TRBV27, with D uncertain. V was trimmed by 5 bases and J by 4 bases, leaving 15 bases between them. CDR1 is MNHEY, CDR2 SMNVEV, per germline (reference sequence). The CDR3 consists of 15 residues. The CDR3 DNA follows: TGTGCCAGCAGTCTCCCTGGACGTCCATACAATGAGCAGTTCTTC. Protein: CASSLPGRPYNEQFF.

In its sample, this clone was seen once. CDR3 sequence: CAYLRTGSNTIYF. The CDR3 nucleotides read TGTGCCTACCTCCGGACAGGGTCTAACACCATATATTTT. The rearrangement uses TRBV30 and TRBJ1-3; 8 bases fit TRBD1. V gave up 7 bases and J gave up 7 bases; unmatched junction bases: 9. This CDR3 has 13 residues. Germline-derived CDR1 and CDR2 are GTSNPN and SVGIG (reference sequence).

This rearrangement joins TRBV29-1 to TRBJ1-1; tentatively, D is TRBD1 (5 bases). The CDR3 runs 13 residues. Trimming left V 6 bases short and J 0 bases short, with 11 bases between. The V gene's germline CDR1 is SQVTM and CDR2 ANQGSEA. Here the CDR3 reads CSVERQMNTEAFF. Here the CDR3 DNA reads TGCAGCGTCGAGAGACAGATGAACACTGAAGCTTTCTTT. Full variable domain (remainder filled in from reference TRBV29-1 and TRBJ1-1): SAVISQKPSRDICQRGTSLTIQCQVDSQVTMMFWYRQQPGQSLTLIATANQGSEATYESGFVIDKFPISRPNLTFSTLTVSNMSPEDSSIYLCSVERQMNTEAFFGQGTRLTVV.

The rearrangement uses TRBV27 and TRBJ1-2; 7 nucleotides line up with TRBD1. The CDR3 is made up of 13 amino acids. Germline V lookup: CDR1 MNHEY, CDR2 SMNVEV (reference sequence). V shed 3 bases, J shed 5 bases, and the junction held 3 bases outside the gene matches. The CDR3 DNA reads TGTGCCAGCAGTTTGACAGGGTGGTATGGCTACACCTTC. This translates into CASSLTGWYGYTF.

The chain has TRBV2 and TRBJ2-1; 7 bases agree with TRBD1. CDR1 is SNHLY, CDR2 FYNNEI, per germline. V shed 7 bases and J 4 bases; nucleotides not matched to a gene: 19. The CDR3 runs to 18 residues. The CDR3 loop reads CASTMSSTGTVFYNEQFF. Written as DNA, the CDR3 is TGTGCCAGCACAATGTCATCCACCGGGACAGTCTTTTACAATGAGCAGTTCTTC.

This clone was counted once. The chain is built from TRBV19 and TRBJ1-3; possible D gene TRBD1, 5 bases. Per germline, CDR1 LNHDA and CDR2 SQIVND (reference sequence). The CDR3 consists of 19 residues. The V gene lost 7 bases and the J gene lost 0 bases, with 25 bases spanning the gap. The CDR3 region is CASNPSKGTFFSSGNTIYF. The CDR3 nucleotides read TGTGCCAGTAATCCTTCTAAGGGGACTTTCTTCTCCTCTGGAAACACCATATATTTT.

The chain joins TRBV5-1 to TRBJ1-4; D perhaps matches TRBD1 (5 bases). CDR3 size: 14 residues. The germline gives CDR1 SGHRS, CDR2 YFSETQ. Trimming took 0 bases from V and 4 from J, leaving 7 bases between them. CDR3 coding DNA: TGCGCCAGCAGCTTGGCCGGGGGTAATGAAAAACTGTTTTTT. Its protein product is CASSLAGGNEKLFF.